This T cell receptor (beta chain) was obtained from a study of T cells in Graves' hyperthyroidism and ophthalmopathy. The PBMCs had their origin in 10 ml of fresh peripheral blood. Using RNA transcripts as the source, TCR beta CDR3 regions were amplified. The TCR CDR3 was amplified in a first-round RT-PCR using the HTBI primer set. TCRdb re-called the multiplex PCR reads with MiXCR, one entry per CDR3 protein. The data show about 92,000 distinct CDR3 sequences, about half seen once. Of note for this clonotype: Its antigen is not identified.

The CDR3 consists of 11 residues. Per germline, CDR1 SQVTM and CDR2 ANQGSEA. Study-wide results and limits: Also found in blood were most expanded thyroid clonotypes above 0.001. Patients with ophthalmopathy were separated from those with stable hyperthyroidism by a 13 V-J model.

Sequenced material: blood. V and J are TRBV29-1 and TRBJ1-1; tentative D call: TRBD1 (5 bases). The sequence came from a woman between 40 and 50 years old with Graves' hyperthyroidism. The CDR3 DNA follows: TGCAGTTTAGGGACGAACACTGAAGCTTTCTTT. Protein sequence: CSLGTNTEAFF.